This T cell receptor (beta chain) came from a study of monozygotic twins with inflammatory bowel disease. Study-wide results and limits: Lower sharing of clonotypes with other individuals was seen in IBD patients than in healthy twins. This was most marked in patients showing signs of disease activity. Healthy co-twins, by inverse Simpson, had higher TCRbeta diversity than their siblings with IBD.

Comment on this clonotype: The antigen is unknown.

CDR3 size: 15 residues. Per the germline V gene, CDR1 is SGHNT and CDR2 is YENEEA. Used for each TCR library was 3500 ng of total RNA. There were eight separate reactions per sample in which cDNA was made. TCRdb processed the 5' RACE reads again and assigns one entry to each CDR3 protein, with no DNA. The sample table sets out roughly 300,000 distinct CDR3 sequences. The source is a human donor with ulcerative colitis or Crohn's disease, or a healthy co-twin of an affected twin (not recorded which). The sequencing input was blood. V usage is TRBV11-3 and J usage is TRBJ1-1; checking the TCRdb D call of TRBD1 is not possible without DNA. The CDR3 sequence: CASSPSGQMNTEAFF.